This TCR beta chain was obtained from a study of T cell repertoires in cytomegalovirus infection (dated by TCRdb to the late 2010s). With regard to the full study: The HLA type of each donor mattered for the analysis, because public TCR beta signatures pointed to carriage of CMV infection along with the matching HLA type.

V gives up 5 bases and J gives up 5 bases, and the segment between their germline ends measures 9 bases. The germline V gene supplies CDR1 SGHAT and CDR2 FQNNGV. The CDR3 covers 12 residues, taking in both the cysteine and the phenylalanine. Of all the DNA, just the CDR3 is kept, 36 bases in frame from base 1. Here is what the overall study found, with its caveats: Carriers of CMV infection plus the relevant HLA type were discriminated by the cumulative frequency of public TCR beta family members in the study cohort and in an independent approximately 340-donor cohort. The ex vivo response was dominated by HLA-C-restricted CMV-specific TCR beta clonotypes, which also provided the single most frequent clonotype in two of eight donors.

In its sample, this clonotype was seen many times. Its antigen is not yet known. The sample holds no much larger clone one base away, and base qualities are not on file. The sequencer listed for this sample is Illumina HiSeq 1500. TCRdb applied fastp at Q25 and MiXCR to the public reads, then kept only in-frame beta chains. Rows with a matching CDR3 protein are joined into one entry that keeps the most common DNA and genes. The sample table shows about 530,000 distinct CDR3 sequences, and approximately 26% are seen once. Approximately 13% of the sample is taken by the ten largest. The chain was built from TRBV11-2 and TRBJ2-5; confidence is insufficient to name the D gene. The sequenced material came from PBMCs. This TCR was sampled from a human donor in good health (CMV status not recorded). Some clones in this sample may be carry-over from other donors' samples. The DNA reads TGTGCCAGCAGCCAGGATCGGGAGACCCAGTACTTC. The resulting protein is CASSQDRETQYF.